This T cell receptor (beta chain) stems from a study of technical replicates of blood from a few donors (dated by TCRdb to between 2016 and 2019). Library generation was performed with the immunoSEQ multiplex PCR assay. TCRdb stores this immuneACCESS table with in-frame sequences only. Part of the clones is absent; in the studies checked, under half of the shortfall reflects unresolved V genes, and no reason is known for the rest. This sample has 75,000 to 95,000 clones in its table, and around nine tenths of those were observed once. In total, the top ten clones hold 0.27% of the sample. This clone has more than one count but fewer than ten. Its antigen has not been determined. Nothing much larger sits one base from this clone, and base qualities are not available. Other DNA variants within this sample encode the same CDR3. Material for sequencing was T cells isolated from PBMCs. This receptor was identified in a human donor in good health.

The CDR3 in this case is CASSLQGNTEAFF. The sequenced DNA is TGTGCCAGCAGTTTACAGGGGAACACTGAAGCTTTCTTT. The chain is made from TRBV27 and TRBJ1-1; the D segment could be TRBD1, given 5 matching bases. The CDR3 holds 13 amino acids from the cysteine to the phenylalanine. Only the CDR3 DNA stays, 39 bases, in frame from base 1. The trim is 2 bases for V and 1 base for J, with a gap of 5 bases between the germline ends. The germline V gene (reference sequence) specifies MNHEY as CDR1 and SMNVEV as CDR2.